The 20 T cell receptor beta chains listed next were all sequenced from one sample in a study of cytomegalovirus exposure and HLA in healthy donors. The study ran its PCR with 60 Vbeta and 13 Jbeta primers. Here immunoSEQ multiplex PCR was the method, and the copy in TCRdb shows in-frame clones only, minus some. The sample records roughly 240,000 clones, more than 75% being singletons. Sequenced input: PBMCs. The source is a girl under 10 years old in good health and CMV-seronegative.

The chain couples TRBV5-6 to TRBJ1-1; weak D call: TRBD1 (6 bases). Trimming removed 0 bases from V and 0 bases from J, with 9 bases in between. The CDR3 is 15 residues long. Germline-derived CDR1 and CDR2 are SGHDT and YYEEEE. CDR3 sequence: CASSLGGPLNTEAFF. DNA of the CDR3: TGTGCCAGCAGCTTGGGGGGGCCGCTGAACACTGAAGCTTTCTTT.

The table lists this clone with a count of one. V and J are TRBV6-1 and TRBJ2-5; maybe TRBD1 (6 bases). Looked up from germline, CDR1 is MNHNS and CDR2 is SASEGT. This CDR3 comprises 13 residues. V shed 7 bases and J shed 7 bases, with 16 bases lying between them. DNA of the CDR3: TGTGCCAGCAAAGACAGGAACTTCGGGACCCAGTACTTC. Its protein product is CASKDRNFGTQYF.

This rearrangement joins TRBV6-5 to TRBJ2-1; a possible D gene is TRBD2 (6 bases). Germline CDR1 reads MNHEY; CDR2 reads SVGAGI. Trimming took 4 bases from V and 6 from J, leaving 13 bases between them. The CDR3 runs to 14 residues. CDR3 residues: CASSSRDLPNEQFF. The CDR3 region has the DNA TGTGCCAGCAGTTCCCGGGACTTGCCCAATGAGCAGTTCTTC.

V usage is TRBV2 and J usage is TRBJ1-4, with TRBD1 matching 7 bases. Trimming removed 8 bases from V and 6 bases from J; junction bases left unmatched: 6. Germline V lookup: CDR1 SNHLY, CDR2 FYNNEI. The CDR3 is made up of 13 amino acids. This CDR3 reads CASGTDRDEKLFF. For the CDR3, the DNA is TGTGCCAGCGGGACCGACAGGGATGAAAAACTGTTTTTT.

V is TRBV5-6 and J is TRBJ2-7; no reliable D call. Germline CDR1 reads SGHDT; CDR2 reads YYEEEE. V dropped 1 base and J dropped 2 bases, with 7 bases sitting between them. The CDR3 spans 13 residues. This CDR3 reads CASSLRLPYEQYF. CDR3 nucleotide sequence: TGTGCCAGCAGCTTGCGACTTCCCTACGAGCAGTACTTC.

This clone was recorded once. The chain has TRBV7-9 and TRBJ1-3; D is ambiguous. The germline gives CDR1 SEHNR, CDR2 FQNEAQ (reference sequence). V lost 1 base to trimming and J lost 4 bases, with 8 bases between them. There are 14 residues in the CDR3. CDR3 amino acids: CASSLVLRGNTIYF. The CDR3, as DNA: TGTGCCAGCAGCTTAGTCCTAAGAGGAAACACCATATATTTT.

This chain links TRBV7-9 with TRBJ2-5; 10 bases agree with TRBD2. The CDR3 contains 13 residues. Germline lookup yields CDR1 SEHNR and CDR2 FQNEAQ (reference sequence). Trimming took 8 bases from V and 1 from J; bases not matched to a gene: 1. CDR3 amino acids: CASSSGGQETQYF. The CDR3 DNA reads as TGTGCCAGCTCTAGCGGGGGCCAAGAGACCCAGTACTTC.

The DNA of the CDR3 is TGTGCCAGCTCACCACAGGGGGCCAGCACAGATACGCAGTATTTT. Its protein is CASSPQGASTDTQYF. V is TRBV18 and J is TRBJ2-3; 7 bases fit TRBD1. CDR3 length: 15 amino acids. Germline V gene lookup returns CDR1 KGHSH and CDR2 LQKENI. J gave up 0 bases and V 1 base, and 1 base lay outside the gene matches. Based on the CDR3 plus reference TRBV18 and TRBJ2-3, the full variable domain is NAGVMQNPRHLVRRRGQEARLRCSPMKGHSHVYWYRQLPEEGLKFMVYLQKENIIDESGMPKERFSAEFPKEGPSILRIQQVVRGDSAAYFCASSPQGASTDTQYFGPGTRLTVL.

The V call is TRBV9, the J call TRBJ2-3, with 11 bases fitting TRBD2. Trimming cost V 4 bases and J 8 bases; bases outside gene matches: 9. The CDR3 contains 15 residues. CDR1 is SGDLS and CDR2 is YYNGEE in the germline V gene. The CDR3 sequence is CASSSLAGGLGTQYF. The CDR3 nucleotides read TGTGCCAGCAGCTCCCTAGCGGGGGGACTCGGTACGCAGTATTTT. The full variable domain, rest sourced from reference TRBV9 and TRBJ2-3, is DSGVTQTPKHLITATGQRVTLRCSPRSGDLSVYWYQQSLDQGLQFLIQYYNGEERAKGNILERFSAQQFPDLHSELNLSSLELGDSALYFCASSSLAGGLGTQYFGPGTRLTVL.

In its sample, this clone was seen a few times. The CDR3, as DNA: TGTGCCCCAGAGGCGACGGAGCAGTACTTC. Translating it yields CAPEATEQYF. The chain uses TRBV6-1 and TRBJ2-7, with D unclear. The CDR3 covers 10 residues. In germline, CDR1 is MNHNS, CDR2 SASEGT. V was cut by 11 bases and J by 7 bases, with 12 bases left in between.

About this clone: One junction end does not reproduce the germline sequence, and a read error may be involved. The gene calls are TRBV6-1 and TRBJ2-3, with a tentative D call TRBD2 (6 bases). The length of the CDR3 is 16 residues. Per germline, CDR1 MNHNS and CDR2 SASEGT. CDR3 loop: CASREGPGDSTDTQYF. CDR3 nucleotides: TGTGCCAGCAGGGAAGGGCCGGGAGATTCCACAGATACGCAGTATTTT.

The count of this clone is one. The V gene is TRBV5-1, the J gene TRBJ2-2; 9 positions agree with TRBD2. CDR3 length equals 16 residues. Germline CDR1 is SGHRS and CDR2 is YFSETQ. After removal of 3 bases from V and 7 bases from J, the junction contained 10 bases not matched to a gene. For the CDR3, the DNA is TGCGCCAGCAGCTCCCCTATAGCGGGGGCTTACGGGGAGCTGTTTTTT. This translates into CASSSPIAGAYGELFF.

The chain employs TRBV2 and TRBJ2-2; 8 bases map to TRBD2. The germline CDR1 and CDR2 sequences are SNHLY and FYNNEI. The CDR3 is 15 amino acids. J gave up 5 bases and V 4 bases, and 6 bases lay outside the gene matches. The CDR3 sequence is CASSGNGGVTGELFF. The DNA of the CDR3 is TGTGCCAGCAGTGGAAACGGGGGGGTGACCGGGGAGCTGTTTTTT.

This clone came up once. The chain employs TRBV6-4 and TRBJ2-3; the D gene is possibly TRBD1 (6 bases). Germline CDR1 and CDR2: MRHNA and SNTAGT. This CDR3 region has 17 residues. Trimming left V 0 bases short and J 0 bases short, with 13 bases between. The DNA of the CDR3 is TGTGCCAGCAGTGACTCCCCGACAGGCCGCAGCACAGATACGCAGTATTTT. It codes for CASSDSPTGRSTDTQYF.

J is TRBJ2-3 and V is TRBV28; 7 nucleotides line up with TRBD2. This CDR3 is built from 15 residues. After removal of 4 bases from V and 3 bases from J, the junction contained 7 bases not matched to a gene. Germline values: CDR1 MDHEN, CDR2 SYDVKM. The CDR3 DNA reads TGTGCCAGCAGTTCGGGGGGAGTGGGTACAGATACGCAGTATTTT. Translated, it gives CASSSGGVGTDTQYF.

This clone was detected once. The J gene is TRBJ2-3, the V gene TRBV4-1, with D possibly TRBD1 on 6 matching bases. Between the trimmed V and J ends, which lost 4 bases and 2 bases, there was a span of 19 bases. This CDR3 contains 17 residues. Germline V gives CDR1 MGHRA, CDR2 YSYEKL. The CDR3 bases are TGCGCCAGCAGCCCCCCTCTTGGGGGCATTTACACAGATACGCAGTATTTT. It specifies CASSPPLGGIYTDTQYF.

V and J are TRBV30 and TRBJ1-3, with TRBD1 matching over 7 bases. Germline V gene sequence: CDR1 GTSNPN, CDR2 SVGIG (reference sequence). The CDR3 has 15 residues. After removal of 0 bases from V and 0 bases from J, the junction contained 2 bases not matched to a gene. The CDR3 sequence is CAWSVGQYSGNTIYF. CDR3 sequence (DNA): TGTGCCTGGAGTGTGGGACAGTACTCTGGAAACACCATATATTTT.

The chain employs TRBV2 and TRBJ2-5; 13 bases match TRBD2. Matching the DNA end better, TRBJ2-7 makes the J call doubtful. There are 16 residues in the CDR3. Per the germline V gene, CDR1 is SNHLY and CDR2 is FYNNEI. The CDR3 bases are TGTGCCAGCAGCCCGGGACTAGCGGGAAAAACCTACGAGCAGTACTTC. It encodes CASSPGLAGKTYEQYF.

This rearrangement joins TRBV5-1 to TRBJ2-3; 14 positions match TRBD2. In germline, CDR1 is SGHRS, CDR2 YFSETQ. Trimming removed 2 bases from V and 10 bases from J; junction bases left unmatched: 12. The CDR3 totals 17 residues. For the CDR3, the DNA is TGCGCCAGCAGCTTCGCCGGGACTAGCGGGAGAGGTAGTTCGCAGTATTTT. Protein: CASSFAGTSGRGSSQYF.

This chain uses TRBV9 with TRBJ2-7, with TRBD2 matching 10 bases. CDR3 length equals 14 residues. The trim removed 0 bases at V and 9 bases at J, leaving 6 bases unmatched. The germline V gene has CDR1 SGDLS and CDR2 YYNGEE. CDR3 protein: CASSVDPSGSRQYF. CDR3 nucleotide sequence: TGTGCCAGCAGCGTAGACCCTAGCGGGAGCCGGCAGTACTTC. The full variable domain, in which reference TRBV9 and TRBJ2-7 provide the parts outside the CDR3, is DSGVTQTPKHLITATGQRVTLRCSPRSGDLSVYWYQQSLDQGLQFLIQYYNGEERAKGNILERFSAQQFPDLHSELNLSSLELGDSALYFCASSVDPSGSRQYFGPGTRLTVT.